Each of the 2 T cell receptor beta chains below was sequenced from the same sample in a study of shared clonotypes between healthy human individuals. Measured with immunoSEQ multiplex PCR; TCRdb has only the in-frame clones, and not every one. Of 2.3 million or so clones listed, approximately 93% are singletons. Sample: naive CD4+ T cells from PBMCs. The subset denotes: CD45RA+ positively selected. The receptors derive from a man aged 18-30 years in good health. Some clones in this sample may be carry-over from other donors' samples.

V is TRBV5-6 and J is TRBJ2-1, with D possibly matching TRBD2 (6 bases). The germline CDR1 and CDR2 sequences are SGHDT and YYEEEE. The CDR3 spans 17 residues. V was cut by 2 bases and J by 1 base, with 16 bases left in between. The CDR3 region is CASSFQRTTLSYNEQFF. The CDR3 nucleotides are TGTGCCAGCAGCTTTCAAAGGACTACGCTTTCCTACAATGAGCAGTTCTTC.

The chain links TRBV11-3 to TRBJ2-1; maybe TRBD2 (5 bases). The V gene lost 3 bases and the J gene lost 9 bases, with 15 bases spanning the gap. CDR1 and CDR2 from the germline V gene are SGHNT and YENEEA. This CDR3 has 14 residues. The CDR3: CASSFGVMGSEQFF. Here the CDR3 DNA reads TGTGCCAGCAGCTTCGGGGTGATGGGGAGTGAGCAGTTCTTC. Looking up the rest from reference TRBV11-3 and TRBJ2-1 gives the full variable domain: EAGVVQSPRYKIIEKKQPVAFWCNPISGHNTLYWYLQNLGQGPELLIRYENEEAVDDSQLPKDRFSAERLKGVDSTLKIQPAELGDSAVYLCASSFGVMGSEQFFGPGTRLTVL.